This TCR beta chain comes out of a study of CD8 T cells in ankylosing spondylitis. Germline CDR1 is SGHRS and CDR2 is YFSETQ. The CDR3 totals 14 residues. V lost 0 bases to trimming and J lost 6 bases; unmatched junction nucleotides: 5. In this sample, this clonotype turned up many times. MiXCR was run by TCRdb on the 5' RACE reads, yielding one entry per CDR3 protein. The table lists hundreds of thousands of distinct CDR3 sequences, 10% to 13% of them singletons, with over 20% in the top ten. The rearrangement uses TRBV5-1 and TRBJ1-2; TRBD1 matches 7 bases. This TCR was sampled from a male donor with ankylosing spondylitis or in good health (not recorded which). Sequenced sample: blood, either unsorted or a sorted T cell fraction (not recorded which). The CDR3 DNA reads TGCGCCAGCAGCTTGGAACAGGGGCGGAATGGCTACACCTTC. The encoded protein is CASSLEQGRNGYTF.